The next 2 T cell receptor beta chains were all read from a single sample in a study of cytomegalovirus exposure and HLA in healthy donors. The PCR employed 60 Vbeta primers together with 13 Jbeta primers. Some clones are missing from TCRdb's copy, which holds only in-frame ones; the method was immunoSEQ multiplex PCR. Of over 200,000 clones listed, more than 75% are singletons. The specimen was PBMCs. All receptors come from a man aged 35 to 55 in good health and CMV-seropositive.

This clone has just a few counts. The chain carries TRBV20-1 and TRBJ2-7; perhaps TRBD2 as D (5 bases). V dropped 5 bases and J dropped 6 bases, with 11 bases sitting between them. Germline V CDR1 and CDR2: DFQATT, SNEGSKA (reference sequence). There are 11 residues in the CDR3. The CDR3 DNA sequence: TGCAGTGCTGGTGAACTAGGCGAGCAGTACTTC. This codes for CSAGELGEQYF.

The rearrangement links TRBV29-1 to TRBJ2-1; TRBD1 matches 10 bases. The trim removed 1 base at V and 9 bases at J, leaving 3 bases unmatched. The V gene's germline CDR1 is SQVTM and CDR2 ANQGSEA. The CDR3 is 13 residues long. Here the CDR3 DNA reads TGCAGCGTTGAAGGCGACAGGGGGCGTGAGCAGTTCTTC. Translated: CSVEGDRGREQFF.